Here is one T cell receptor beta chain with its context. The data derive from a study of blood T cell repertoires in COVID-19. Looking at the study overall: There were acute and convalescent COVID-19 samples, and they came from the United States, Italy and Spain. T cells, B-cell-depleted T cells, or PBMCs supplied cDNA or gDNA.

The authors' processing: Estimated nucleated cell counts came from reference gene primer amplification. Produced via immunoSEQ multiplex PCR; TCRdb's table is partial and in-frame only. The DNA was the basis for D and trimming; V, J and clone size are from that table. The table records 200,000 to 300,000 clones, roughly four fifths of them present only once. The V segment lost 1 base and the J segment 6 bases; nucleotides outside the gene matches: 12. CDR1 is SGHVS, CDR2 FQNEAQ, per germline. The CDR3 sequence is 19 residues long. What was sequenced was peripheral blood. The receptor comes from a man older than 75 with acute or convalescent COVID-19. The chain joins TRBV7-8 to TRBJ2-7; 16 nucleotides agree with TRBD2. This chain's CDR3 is CASSLVTGTSGRAVSEQYF. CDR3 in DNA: TGTGCCAGCAGCTTAGTGACCGGGACTAGCGGGAGGGCCGTAAGCGAGCAGTACTTC.